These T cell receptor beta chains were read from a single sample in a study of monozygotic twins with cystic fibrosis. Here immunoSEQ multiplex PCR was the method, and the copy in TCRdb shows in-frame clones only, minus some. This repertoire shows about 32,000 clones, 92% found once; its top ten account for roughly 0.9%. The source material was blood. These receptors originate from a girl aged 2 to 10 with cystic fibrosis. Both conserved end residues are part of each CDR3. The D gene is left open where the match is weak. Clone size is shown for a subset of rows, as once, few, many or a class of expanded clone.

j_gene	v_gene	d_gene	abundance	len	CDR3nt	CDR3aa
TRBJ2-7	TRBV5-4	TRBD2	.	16	TGTGCCAGCAGCTCCGGACTAGCGGGAGGGTTGAGCGAGCAGTACTTC	CASSSGLAGGLSEQYF
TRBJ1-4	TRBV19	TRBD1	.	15	TGTGCCAGTAGTTCGGGACAGGGTTCTAATGAAAAACTGTTTTTT	CASSSGQGSNEKLFF
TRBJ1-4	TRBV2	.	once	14	TGTGCCAGCAGTGCAGGGAGGCGGGATGAAAAACTGTTTTTT	CASSAGRRDEKLFF
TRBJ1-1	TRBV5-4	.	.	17	TGTGCCAGCAGCTTAGGTGGTGGGCAGACGATGAACACTGAAGCTTTCTTT	CASSLGGGQTMNTEAFF
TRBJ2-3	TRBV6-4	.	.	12	TGTGCCAACAAGGGGGGCACAGATACGCAGTATTTT	CANKGGTDTQYF
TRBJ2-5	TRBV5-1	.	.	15	TGCGCCAGCAGCTTGGGGGGCGGTATTCAAGAGACCCAGTACTTC	CASSLGGGIQETQYF
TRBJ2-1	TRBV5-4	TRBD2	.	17	TGTGCCAGCAGCTTGGCCGGCGGGGGGGCTTCCTACAATGAGCAGTTCTTC	CASSLAGGGASYNEQFF
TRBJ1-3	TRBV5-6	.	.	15	TGTGCCAGCAGCCCCGGCGGAGGGATGAGAAACACCATATATTTT	CASSPGGGMRNTIYF
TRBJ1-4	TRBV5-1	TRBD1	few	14	TGCGCCACGTCGCCGGGACAGGAGAATGAAAAACTGTTTTTT	CATSPGQENEKLFF
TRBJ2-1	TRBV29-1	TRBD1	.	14	TGCAGCGTGCGCGACAGGGGCCGGTACAATGAGCAGTTCTTC	CSVRDRGRYNEQFF
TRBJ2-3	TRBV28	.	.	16	TGTGCCAGCAGTTTCGGGGTGCGGATTGACACAGATACGCAGTATTTT	CASSFGVRIDTDTQYF
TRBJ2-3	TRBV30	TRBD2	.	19	TGTGCCTGGAGTAGTCTACTAGCGGGAGGGTGGGGGCACACAGATACGCAGTATTTT	CAWSSLLAGGWGHTDTQYF
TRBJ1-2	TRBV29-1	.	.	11	TGCAGCGTTGTGCCGGACTATGGCTACACCTTC	CSVVPDYGYTF
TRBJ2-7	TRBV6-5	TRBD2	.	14	TGTGCCAGCACGGCGGCGGGAGGGCTTCACGAGCAGTACTTC	CASTAAGGLHEQYF
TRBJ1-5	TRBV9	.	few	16	TGTGCCAGCAGCGTAGCTATGGGGGGGAGGGGTCAGCCCCAGCATTTT	CASSVAMGGRGQPQHF
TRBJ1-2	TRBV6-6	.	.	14	TGTGCCAGCAGTTACGAGCCGCGAGGCTATGGCTACACCTTC	CASSYEPRGYGYTF
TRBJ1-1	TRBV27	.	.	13	TGTGCCAGCAGTCCCGGGACTTGGACTGAAGCTTTCTTT	CASSPGTWTEAFF
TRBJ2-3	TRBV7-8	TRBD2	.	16	TGTGCCAGCAGTCCCCTAGCGGGAGCGTATTCAGATACGCAGTATTTT	CASSPLAGAYSDTQYF
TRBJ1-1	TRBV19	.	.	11	TGTGCCAGTAGGGCAGGGTCTGAAGCTTTCTTT	CASRAGSEAFF
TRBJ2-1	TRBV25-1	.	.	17	TGTGCCAGCAGTGTTTCTTTTGCCAGCGGAGCTGACAATGAGCAGTTCTTC	CASSVSFASGADNEQFF
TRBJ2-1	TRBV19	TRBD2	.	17	TGTGCCAGTACCCCTGGGGGACTAGCGGGAGGGTTGGGTGAGCAGTTCTTC	CASTPGGLAGGLGEQFF
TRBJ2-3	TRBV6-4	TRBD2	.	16	TGTGCCAGCAGTGACTCGTACGCGGGAGGCGCAGATACGCAGTATTTT	CASSDSYAGGADTQYF
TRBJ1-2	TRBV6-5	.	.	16	TGTGCCAGCAGTTACTCGGCGGGGCGCAAGGACTATGGCTACACCTTC	CASSYSAGRKDYGYTF
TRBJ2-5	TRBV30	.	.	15	TGTGCCTGGAGTGTAAAGGACGCTAAAAAAGAGACCCAGTACTTC	CAWSVKDAKKETQYF
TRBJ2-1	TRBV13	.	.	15	TGTGCCAGCACCTGGAGGGAGAGATCCTACAATGAGCAGTTCTTC	CASTWRERSYNEQFF
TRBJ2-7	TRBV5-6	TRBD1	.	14	TGTGCCAGCACCCCGGGACAGGGGGCGCGAGAGCAGTACTTC	CASTPGQGAREQYF
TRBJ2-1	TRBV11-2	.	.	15	TGTGCCAGCAGCTTAGTTTGGGCCCCCTACAATGAGCAGTTCTTC	CASSLVWAPYNEQFF
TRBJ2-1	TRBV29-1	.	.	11	TGCAGTGACACCAGATACAATGAGCAGTTCTTC	CSDTRYNEQFF
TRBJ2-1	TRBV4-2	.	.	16	TGTGCCAGCAGCCAAGATTGGGGTGAACCTAACAATGAGCAGTTCTTC	CASSQDWGEPNNEQFF
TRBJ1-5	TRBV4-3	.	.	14	TGCGCCAGCAGCCAAGGGAGGCTCAATCAGCCCCAGCATTTT	CASSQGRLNQPQHF
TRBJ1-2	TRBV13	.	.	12	TGTGCCAGCAGCGCCTCAGGGGATGGCTACACCTTC	CASSASGDGYTF
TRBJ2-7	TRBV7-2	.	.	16	TGTGCCAGCAGCTTAGGGTTTGCGGGGACAGTATACGAGCAGTACTTC	CASSLGFAGTVYEQYF
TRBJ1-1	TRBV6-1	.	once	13	TGTGCCAGTCTGGGAGGGGCGGACACTGAAGCTTTCTTT	CASLGGADTEAFF
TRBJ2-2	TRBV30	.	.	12	TGTGCCTGGAGCTCTGCAGCCGGGGAGCTGTTTTTT	CAWSSAAGELFF
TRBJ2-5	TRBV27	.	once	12	TGTGCCAGCAGTTTAGCGGGAGAGACCCAGTACTTC	CASSLAGETQYF
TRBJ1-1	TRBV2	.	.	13	TGTGCCAGCAGTTTGTTTGGCGACACTGAAGCTTTCTTT	CASSLFGDTEAFF
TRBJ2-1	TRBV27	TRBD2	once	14	TGTGCCAGCAATAGTCTAGCGGGTCTCAATGAGCAGTTCTTC	CASNSLAGLNEQFF
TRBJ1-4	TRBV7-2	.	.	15	TGTGCCAGCAGCTTAGGTCTGGGCCCAAATGAAAAACTGTTTTTT	CASSLGLGPNEKLFF
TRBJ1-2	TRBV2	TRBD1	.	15	TGTGCCAGCAGTAGTCCCGGGACAGGGAACTATGGCTACACCTTC	CASSSPGTGNYGYTF
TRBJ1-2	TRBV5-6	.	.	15	TGTGCCAGCAGCTCGGCAGTGAACCTTTTACTCGGCTACACCTTC	CASSSAVNLLLGYTF
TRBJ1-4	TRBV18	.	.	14	TGTGCCAGCTCACCGACGGGGGCTAATGAAAAACTGTTTTTT	CASSPTGANEKLFF
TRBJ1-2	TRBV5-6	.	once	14	TGTGCCAGCAGCTTGGACGGACGGGGATTTGGCTACACCTTC	CASSLDGRGFGYTF
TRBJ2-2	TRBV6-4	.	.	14	TGTGCCAGCAAAAGGGGCCAAAGCACCGGGGAGCTGTTTTTT	CASKRGQSTGELFF
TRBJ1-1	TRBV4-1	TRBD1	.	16	TGCGCCAGCAGCCAAGATATCGGCAGGGGGGGGACTGAAGCTTTCTTT	CASSQDIGRGGTEAFF
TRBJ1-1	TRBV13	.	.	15	TGTGCCAGCAGCCTTGAGGGCAGGTCCAACACTGAAGCTTTCTTT	CASSLEGRSNTEAFF
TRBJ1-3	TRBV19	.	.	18	TGTGCCAGTAGTATACAAGACGGAACCCTCGTCTCTGGAAACACCATATATTTT	CASSIQDGTLVSGNTIYF
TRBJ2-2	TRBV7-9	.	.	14	TGTGCCAGCAGCAGAAAGGGAAACACCGGGGAGCTGTTTTTT	CASSRKGNTGELFF